Listed here are 23 T cell receptor beta chains from one sample, sequenced in a study of T cells and Merkel cell carcinoma outcomes. The repertoire was sequenced with immunoSEQ multiplex PCR; TCRdb's copy has only in-frame clones and lacks some. The sample has fewer than 20,000 clones, around 81% seen once. Sequencing was performed on tumor tissue from Merkel cell carcinoma. These receptors came from a human donor with Merkel cell carcinoma.

The chain carries TRBV5-4 and TRBJ1-1; D uncertain. The V end was cut by 0 bases, the J end by 4 bases, with 4 bases between. There are 12 residues in the CDR3. Germline V lookup: CDR1 SGHNT, CDR2 YYREEE (reference sequence). The CDR3 coding sequence is TGTGCCAGCAGCTTGGAGGGCACTGAAGCTTTCTTT. Translating it yields CASSLEGTEAFF. Filled out from reference TRBV5-4 and TRBJ1-1, the complete variable domain reads ETGVTQSPTHLIKTRGQQVTLRCSSQSGHNTVSWYQQALGQGPQFIFQYYREEENGRGNFPPRFSGLQFPNYSSELNVNALELDDSALYLCASSLEGTEAFFGQGTRLTVV.

This chain links TRBV7-9 with TRBJ2-1; D not resolved. V dropped 6 bases and J dropped 9 bases, with 9 bases sitting between them. CDR1 SEHNR and CDR2 FQNEAQ come from the germline V gene (reference sequence). CDR3 size: 11 residues. CDR3 region: CASRFRTEQFF. The CDR3 region has the DNA TGTGCCAGCAGGTTTCGTACTGAGCAGTTCTTC.

The chain is built from TRBV30 and TRBJ1-5; D is perhaps TRBD1 (5 bases). V lost 0 bases to trimming and J lost 7 bases, with 16 bases between them. Germline lookup yields CDR1 GTSNPN and CDR2 SVGIG (reference sequence). The CDR3 spans 15 residues. The CDR3 DNA reads as TGTGCCTGGAGTGTAGGTGGGGCAGGTAGACAGCCCCAGCATTTT. Protein: CAWSVGGAGRQPQHF.

The chain uses TRBV11-2 and TRBJ2-2; no definite D call. CDR3 length equals 13 residues. V was cut by 0 bases and J by 13 bases, with 12 bases left in between. Per the germline V gene, CDR1 is SGHAT and CDR2 is FQNNGV. CDR3 in DNA: TGTGCCAGCAGCTTAGATGAACCAGGTGTGCTGTTTTTT. It is translated as CASSLDEPGVLFF.

In nucleotides, the CDR3 is TGTGCCAGCAGCTTAGGGACAGGGAGTGTTCAGTACTTC. Protein product: CASSLGTGSVQYF. The chain is built from TRBV11-2 and TRBJ2-4; 8 positions agree with TRBD1. The CDR3 totals 13 residues. V lost 1 base to trimming and J lost 11 bases; unmatched junction nucleotides: 4. Germline lookup yields CDR1 SGHAT and CDR2 FQNNGV.

V is TRBV19 and J is TRBJ1-5; D remains unclear. From germline, CDR1 is LNHDA and CDR2 SQIVND (reference sequence). The V end was cut by 3 bases, the J end by 2 bases, with 5 bases between. This CDR3 contains 13 residues. The CDR3 spells CASSMAGNQPQHF. In DNA form, the CDR3 reads TGTGCCAGTAGTATGGCTGGCAATCAGCCCCAGCATTTT. The whole variable domain, remainder taken from reference TRBV19 and TRBJ1-5, is DGGITQSPKYLFRKEGQNVTLSCEQNLNHDAMYWYRQDPGQGLRLIYYSQIVNDFQKGDIAEGYSVSREKKESFPLTVTSAQKNPTAFYLCASSMAGNQPQHFGDGTRLSIL.

The rearrangement joins TRBV28 to TRBJ2-3; a weak D match, TRBD2 (5 bases). V was pared by 4 bases and J by 5 bases, with 13 bases between. CDR3 length equals 14 residues. Germline V gene sequence: CDR1 MDHEN, CDR2 SYDVKM. DNA of the CDR3: TGTGCCAGCAGTTCCCTGAGGGCGGGAGATACGCAGTATTTT. It specifies CASSSLRAGDTQYF.

The chain recombines TRBV5-6 with TRBJ2-2; D ambiguous. Germline CDR1 and CDR2: SGHDT and YYEEEE. Trimming shortened V by 0 bases and J by 3 bases, and 9 bases separated the two germline ends. The CDR3 has 15 amino acids. Here the CDR3 DNA reads TGTGCCAGCAGCTTGGGGCAGGCCTACACCGGGGAGCTGTTTTTT. Encoded protein: CASSLGQAYTGELFF. The full variable domain, rest sourced from reference TRBV5-6 and TRBJ2-2, is DAGVTQSPTHLIKTRGQQVTLRCSPKSGHDTVSWYQQALGQGPQFIFQYYEEEERQRGNFPDRFSGHQFPNYSSELNVNALLLGDSALYLCASSLGQAYTGELFFGEGSRLTVL.

This clone was seen once. The genes are TRBV4-2 and TRBJ1-1; D uncertain. The CDR3 is made up of 12 amino acids. Germline V gives CDR1 LGHNA, CDR2 YNFKEQ. V lost 1 base to trimming and J lost 5 bases, with 5 bases between them. CDR3 in DNA: TGTGCCAGCAGCCAAGTAGATACTGAAGCTTTCTTT. Protein: CASSQVDTEAFF.

This chain links TRBV4-1 with TRBJ2-5, with TRBD1 matching 7 bases. The CDR3 consists of 15 residues. The V segment lost 2 bases and the J segment 1 base; nucleotides outside the gene matches: 4. Germline CDR1 reads MGHRA; CDR2 reads YSYEKL. CDR3 coding DNA: TGCGCCAGCAGCCAAAAGACAGGGATCCAAGAGACCCAGTACTTC. Protein sequence: CASSQKTGIQETQYF.

This clone was seen just once. J is TRBJ1-6 and V is TRBV28; D is possibly TRBD1 (5 bases). The CDR3 loop spans 13 amino acids. The V gene's germline CDR1 is MDHEN and CDR2 SYDVKM. V was shortened by 6 bases and J by 11 bases, with 14 bases between the two germline ends. The CDR3 sequence is CASSLDSRTPLHF. CDR3 nucleotide sequence: TGTGCCAGCAGCCTTGACAGCCGAACACCCCTCCACTTT.

The CDR3 DNA is TGCGCCAGCAGCCCTCTCAGGGGGAAGGGCGGGGAGCTGTTTTTT. Its protein product is CASSPLRGKGGELFF. The chain carries TRBV5-1 and TRBJ2-2; 7 bases agree with TRBD1. Germline V gene sequence: CDR1 SGHRS, CDR2 YFSETQ. Trimming took 4 bases from V and 7 from J; bases not matched to a gene: 10. CDR3 length: 15 amino acids.

The genes are TRBV30 and TRBJ1-2, with D perhaps matching TRBD1 (6 bases). CDR1 is GTSNPN and CDR2 is SVGIG in the germline V gene (reference sequence). Between the trimmed V and J ends, which lost 3 bases and 7 bases, there was a span of 15 bases. This CDR3 spans 13 amino acids. The CDR3 is CAWSVQGLGGYTF. The DNA for the CDR3 is TGTGCCTGGAGCGTACAGGGATTAGGTGGCTACACCTTC.

This clone appeared a few times. The chain combines TRBV9 with TRBJ1-4; D is unclear. CDR3 size: 13 residues. Per the germline V gene, CDR1 is SGDLS and CDR2 is YYNGEE. V shed 1 base and J shed 7 bases, with 8 bases lying between them. CDR3 in amino acids: CASSVSGGEKLFF. DNA of the CDR3: TGTGCCAGCAGCGTAAGCGGAGGTGAAAAACTGTTTTTT.

This chain connects TRBV2 to TRBJ1-4, with unresolved D. Per the germline V gene, CDR1 is SNHLY and CDR2 is FYNNEI. Trimming removed 10 bases at V and 5 bases at J, with 14 bases between. The CDR3 runs to 13 residues. Written as DNA, the CDR3 is TGTGCCACACAGACCGATGTAAATGAAAAACTGTTTTTT. It encodes CATQTDVNEKLFF.

CDR3 loop: CASTLGPYYGYTF. The CDR3 DNA reads TGTGCCAGCACCCTCGGCCCCTACTATGGCTACACCTTC. The V and J genes are TRBV28 and TRBJ1-2, with no clear D. CDR3 size: 13 residues. The germline V and J ends were trimmed by 7 bases and 3 bases, with 12 bases remaining between them. CDR1 and CDR2 (germline): MDHEN, SYDVKM.

The V and J genes are TRBV13 and TRBJ1-5, with TRBD1 as a possible D gene (6 bases). Germline values: CDR1 PRHDT, CDR2 FYEKMQ (reference sequence). V was cut by 5 bases and J by 5 bases, with 10 bases left in between. CDR3 length: 13 residues. CDR3 in DNA: TGTGCCAGCAGCACTTCAGGGGATCAGCCCCAGCATTTT. This codes for CASSTSGDQPQHF.

The chain combines TRBV7-8 with TRBJ1-2; 7 nucleotides align to TRBD1. This CDR3 has 15 residues. Germline assignment: CDR1 SGHVS and CDR2 FQNEAQ. The J segment lost 4 bases and the V segment lost 5 bases, leaving 10 bases of the junction unmatched. As DNA, the CDR3 is TGTGCCAGCAGCCGATCTACGGGACAGTCCTATGGCTACACCTTC. Residues: CASSRSTGQSYGYTF.

J is TRBJ2-7 and V is TRBV7-6, with 7 nucleotides matching TRBD1. Germline-derived CDR1 and CDR2 are SGHVS and FNYEAQ. J gave up 2 bases and V 5 bases, and 9 bases lay outside the gene matches. This CDR3 is built from 15 residues. This CDR3 is CASSQGDNVAYEQYF. CDR3 nucleotide sequence: TGTGCCAGCAGCCAGGGGGACAATGTGGCCTACGAGCAGTACTTC.

The CDR3, as DNA: TGTGCCAGTAGTAGTACCGGCCCCCTCGAGCAGTACTTC. It yields the protein CASSSTGPLEQYF. V is TRBV19 and J is TRBJ2-7, with D hard to call. The CDR3 length is 13 residues. Between the trimmed V and J ends, which lost 4 bases and 6 bases, there was a span of 13 bases. Germline values: CDR1 LNHDA, CDR2 SQIVND (reference sequence).

The V call is TRBV5-4, the J call TRBJ2-2; D is possibly TRBD1 (5 bases). The germline V gene encodes CDR1 SGHNT and CDR2 YYREEE (reference sequence). This CDR3 has 12 residues. V was trimmed by 5 bases and J by 10 bases, leaving 12 bases between them. CDR3 in DNA: TGTGCCAGCAGTAAAGGGGTGGAGGAGCTGTTTTTT. Protein sequence: CASSKGVEELFF.

The chain's CDR3 is CASSLDRGYPYEQYF. In DNA, the CDR3 is TGTGCCAGCAGTTTGGACAGGGGATACCCCTACGAGCAGTACTTC. The chain has TRBV6-5 and TRBJ2-7, with 9 bases fitting TRBD1. The junction had 6 bases not matched to a gene; V was cut back by 4 bases and J by 2 bases. Germline V gene lookup returns CDR1 MNHEY and CDR2 SVGAGI. This CDR3 is 15 amino acids long.

The chain uses TRBV4-1 and TRBJ1-2, with D possibly being TRBD1 (5 bases). Per the germline V gene, CDR1 is MGHRA and CDR2 is YSYEKL. With 4 bases removed from V and 5 bases from J, the gap between germline ends came to 11 bases. This CDR3 contains 13 residues. The CDR3 nucleotides read TGCGCCAGCAGCCGGGACCCGGCTTATGGCTACACCTTC. It specifies CASSRDPAYGYTF.